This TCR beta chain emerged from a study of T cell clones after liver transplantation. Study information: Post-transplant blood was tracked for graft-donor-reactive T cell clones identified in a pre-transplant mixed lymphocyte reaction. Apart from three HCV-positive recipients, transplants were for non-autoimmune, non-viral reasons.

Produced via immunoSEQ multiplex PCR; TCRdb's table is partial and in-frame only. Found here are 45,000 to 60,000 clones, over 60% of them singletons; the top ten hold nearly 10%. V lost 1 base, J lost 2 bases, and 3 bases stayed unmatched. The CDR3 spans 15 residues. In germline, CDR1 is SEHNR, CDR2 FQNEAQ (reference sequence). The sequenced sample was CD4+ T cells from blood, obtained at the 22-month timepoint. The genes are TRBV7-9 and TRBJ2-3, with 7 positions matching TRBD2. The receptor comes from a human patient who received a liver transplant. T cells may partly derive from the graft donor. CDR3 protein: CASSLGGGVTDTQYF. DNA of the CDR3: TGTGCCAGCAGCTTAGGCGGGGGAGTCACAGATACGCAGTATTTT. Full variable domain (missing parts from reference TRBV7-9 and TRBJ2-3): DTGVSQNPRHKITKRGQNVTFRCDPISEHNRLYWYRQTLGQGPEFLTYFQNEAQLEKSRLLSDRFSAERPKGSFSTLEIQRTEQGDSAMYLCASSLGGGVTDTQYFGPGTRLTVL.